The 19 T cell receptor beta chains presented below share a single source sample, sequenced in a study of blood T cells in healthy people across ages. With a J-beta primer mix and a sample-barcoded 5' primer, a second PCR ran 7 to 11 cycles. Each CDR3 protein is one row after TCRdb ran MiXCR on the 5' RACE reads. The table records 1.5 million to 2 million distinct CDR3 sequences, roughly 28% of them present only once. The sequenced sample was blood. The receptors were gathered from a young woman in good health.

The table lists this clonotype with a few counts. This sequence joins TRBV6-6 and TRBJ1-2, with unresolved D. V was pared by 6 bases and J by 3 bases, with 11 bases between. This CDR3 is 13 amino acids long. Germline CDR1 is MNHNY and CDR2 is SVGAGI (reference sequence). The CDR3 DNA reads TGTGCCAGCAGCGAACCCACAGACTATGGCTACACCTTC. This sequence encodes CASSEPTDYGYTF.

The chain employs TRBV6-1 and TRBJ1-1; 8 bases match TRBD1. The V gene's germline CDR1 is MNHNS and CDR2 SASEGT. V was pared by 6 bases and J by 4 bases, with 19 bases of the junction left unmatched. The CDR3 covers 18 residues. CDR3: CASSSDRGRHKRGTEAFF. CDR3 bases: TGTGCCAGCAGCTCAGACAGGGGAAGGCATAAACGGGGCACTGAAGCTTTCTTT.

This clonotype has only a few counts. CDR3 residues: CASSLLTSSQETQYF. Written as DNA, the CDR3 is TGTGCCAGCAGCTTGCTTACCTCATCACAAGAGACCCAGTACTTC. This chain links TRBV5-6 with TRBJ2-7; D is unclear. The DNA end is more similar to TRBJ2-5, so the J call may be wrong. CDR3 length: 15 amino acids. Germline V gene lookup returns CDR1 SGHDT and CDR2 YYEEEE.

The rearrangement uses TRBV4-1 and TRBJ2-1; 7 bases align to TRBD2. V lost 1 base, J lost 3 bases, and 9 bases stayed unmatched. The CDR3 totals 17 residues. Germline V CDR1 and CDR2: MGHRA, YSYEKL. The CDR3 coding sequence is TGCGCCAGCAGCCAAGCCTTACTAGCGCACTTCTACAATGAGCAGTTCTTC. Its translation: CASSQALLAHFYNEQFF.

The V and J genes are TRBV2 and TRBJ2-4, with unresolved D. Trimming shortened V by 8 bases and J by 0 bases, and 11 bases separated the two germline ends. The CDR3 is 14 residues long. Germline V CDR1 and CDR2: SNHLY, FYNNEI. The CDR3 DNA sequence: TGTGCCAGCGGGCTAGACCTAGCCAAAAACATTCAGTACTTC. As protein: CASGLDLAKNIQYF.

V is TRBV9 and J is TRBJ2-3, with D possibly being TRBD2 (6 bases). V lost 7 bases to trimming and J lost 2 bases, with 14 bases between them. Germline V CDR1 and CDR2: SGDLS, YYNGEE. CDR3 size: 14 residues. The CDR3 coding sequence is TGTGCCAGCGGGGGGTCCAATCCCACAGATACGCAGTATTTT. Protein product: CASGGSNPTDTQYF.

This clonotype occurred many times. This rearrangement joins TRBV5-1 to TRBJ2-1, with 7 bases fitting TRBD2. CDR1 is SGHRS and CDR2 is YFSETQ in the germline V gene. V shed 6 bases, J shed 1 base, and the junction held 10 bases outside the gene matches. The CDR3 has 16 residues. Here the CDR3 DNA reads TGCGCCAGCACCCCGGGAGCGGGGATTTCCTACAATGAGCAGTTCTTC. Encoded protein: CASTPGAGISYNEQFF.

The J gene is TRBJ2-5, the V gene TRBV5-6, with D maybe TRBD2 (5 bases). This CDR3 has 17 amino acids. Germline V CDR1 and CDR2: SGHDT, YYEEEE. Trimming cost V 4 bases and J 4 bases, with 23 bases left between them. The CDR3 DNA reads TGTGCCAGCAGCCCGAGGTCCGGGTCCCGGAGGTCAGAGACCCAGTACTTC. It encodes CASSPRSGSRRSETQYF.

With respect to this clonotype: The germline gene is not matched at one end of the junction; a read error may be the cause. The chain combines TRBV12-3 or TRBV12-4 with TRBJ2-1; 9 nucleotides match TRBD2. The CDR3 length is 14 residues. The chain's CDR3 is CVSSYLAGMHDQFF. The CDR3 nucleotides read TGTGTCAGCAGTTACCTAGCGGGGATGCATGATCAGTTCTTC.

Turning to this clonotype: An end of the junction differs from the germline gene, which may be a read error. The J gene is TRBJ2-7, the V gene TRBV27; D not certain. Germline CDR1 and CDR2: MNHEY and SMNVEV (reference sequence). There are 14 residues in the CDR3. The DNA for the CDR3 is TGTGCCAGCAGGTTATCCCTGGGATCCTACGAGCAGTACTTC. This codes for CASRLSLGSYEQYF.

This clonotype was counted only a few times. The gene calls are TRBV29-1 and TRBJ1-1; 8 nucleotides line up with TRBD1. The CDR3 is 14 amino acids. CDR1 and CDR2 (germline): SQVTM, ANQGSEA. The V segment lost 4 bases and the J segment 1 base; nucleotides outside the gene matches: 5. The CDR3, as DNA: TGCAGCGTTGGAAGGACAGGGAGGAACACTGAAGCTTTCTTT. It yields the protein CSVGRTGRNTEAFF.

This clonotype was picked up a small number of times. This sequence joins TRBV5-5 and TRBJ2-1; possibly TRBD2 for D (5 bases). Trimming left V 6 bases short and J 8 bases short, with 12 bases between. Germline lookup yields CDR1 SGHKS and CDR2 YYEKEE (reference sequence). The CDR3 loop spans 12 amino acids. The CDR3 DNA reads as TGTGCCAGCATCTATTGGGGAGATGAGCAGTTCTTC. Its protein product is CASIYWGDEQFF.

The CDR3: CSTQLPTRTDTQYF. DNA for the CDR3: TGCAGCACACAATTGCCGACCCGCACAGATACGCAGTATTTT. The chain has TRBV29-1 and TRBJ2-3, with unresolved D. CDR1 and CDR2 from the germline V gene are SQVTM and ANQGSEA. The CDR3 is 14 residues long. The V end was cut by 8 bases, the J end by 1 base, with 16 bases between.

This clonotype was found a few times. Here the CDR3 DNA reads TGTGCCAGCAGCCCTCAGATAAGCACAGATACGCAGTATTTT. This codes for CASSPQISTDTQYF. The chain uses TRBV12-3 or TRBV12-4 and TRBJ2-3, with D unclear. There are 14 residues in the CDR3. V was pared by 6 bases and J by 0 bases, with 10 bases between.

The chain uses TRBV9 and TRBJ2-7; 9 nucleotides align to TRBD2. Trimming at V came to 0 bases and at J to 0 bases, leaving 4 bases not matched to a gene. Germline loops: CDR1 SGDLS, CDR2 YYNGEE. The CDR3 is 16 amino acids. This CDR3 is CASSVGGGRGSYEQYF. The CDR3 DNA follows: TGTGCCAGCAGCGTAGGCGGCGGGAGGGGCTCCTACGAGCAGTACTTC.

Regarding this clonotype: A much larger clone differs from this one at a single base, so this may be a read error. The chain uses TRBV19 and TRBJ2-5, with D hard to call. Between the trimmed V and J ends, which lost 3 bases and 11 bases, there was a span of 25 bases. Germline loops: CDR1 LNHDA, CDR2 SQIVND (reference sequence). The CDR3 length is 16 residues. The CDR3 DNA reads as TGTGCCAGTAGTATCGGCAGGCTCAACCTCCCCGATGAGCAGTACTTC. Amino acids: CASSIGRLNLPDEQYF.

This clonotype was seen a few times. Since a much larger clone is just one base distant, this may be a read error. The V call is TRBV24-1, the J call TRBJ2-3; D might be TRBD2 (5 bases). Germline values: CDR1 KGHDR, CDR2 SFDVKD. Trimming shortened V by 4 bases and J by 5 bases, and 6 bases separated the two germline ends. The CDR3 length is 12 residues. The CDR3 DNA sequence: TGTGCCACCAGTGAAGGAGGAGATACGCAGTATTTT. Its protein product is CATSEGGDTQYF.

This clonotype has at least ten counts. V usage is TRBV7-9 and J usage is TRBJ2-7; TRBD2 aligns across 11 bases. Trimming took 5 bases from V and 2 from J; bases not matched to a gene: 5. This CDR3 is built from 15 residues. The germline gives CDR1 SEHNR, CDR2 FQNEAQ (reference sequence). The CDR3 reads CASSALAGVTYEQYF. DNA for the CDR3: TGTGCCAGCAGCGCACTAGCGGGGGTTACCTACGAGCAGTACTTC.

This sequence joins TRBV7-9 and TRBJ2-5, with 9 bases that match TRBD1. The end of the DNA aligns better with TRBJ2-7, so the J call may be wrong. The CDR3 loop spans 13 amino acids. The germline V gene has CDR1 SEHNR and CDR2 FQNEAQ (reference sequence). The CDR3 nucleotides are TGTGCCAGCAACTTTCGACAGGGGGTCGAGCAGTACTTC. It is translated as CASNFRQGVEQYF.